This entry concerns a single T cell receptor (beta chain). These data belong to a study of cytomegalovirus exposure and HLA in healthy donors. Deletions cut 0 bases from V and 1 base from J, with 15 bases between. The CDR3 is made up of 17 amino acids. CDR1 and CDR2 (germline): MGHRA, YSYEKL. PCR was performed using 60 Vbeta and 13 Jbeta primers. Here immunoSEQ multiplex PCR was the method, and the copy in TCRdb shows in-frame clones only, minus some. The repertoire holds about 170,000 clones, roughly 80% seen once, with under 3% in the top ten. The chain joins TRBV4-1 to TRBJ2-5; D is unclear. This sequence originates from a male donor in good health and CMV-seronegative. The sample was PBMCs. CDR3 sequence reads: CASSQDIPGSLQETQYF. DNA of the CDR3: TGCGCCAGCAGCCAAGATATACCTGGTAGCCTCCAAGAGACCCAGTACTTC.